Listed below are T cell receptor beta chains from one sample, sequenced in a study of blood T cells in healthy people across ages. TCRdb analysed the 5' RACE reads with MiXCR anew, one entry per CDR3 protein. The sample gives over 450,000 distinct CDR3 sequences, 24% of which show up once; roughly 10% is in the top ten. These same records also appear under a second study, on T cells of mothers and their children.

The sequenced sample was blood. The source of these receptors is a boy aged 10-17 years in good health. The CDR3 runs from the conserved cysteine through the conserved F or W. Each record gives: D gene, V gene, J gene, clone size, CDR3 DNA, CDR3 protein. A D gene is named only where the DNA matches it firmly. Only part of the rows carry a size: once, few, many, or a class if the clone is expanded.

NA	TRBV12-3/TRBV12-4	TRBJ2-5	few	TGTGCCAGCAGCTCCCTCGGGACTGCTAAAGAGACCCAGTACTTC	CASSSLGTAKETQYF
TRBD1	TRBV20-1	TRBJ2-7	many	TGCAGTGCTATTTTTGGCAGGGGGTACGAGCAGTACTTC	CSAIFGRGYEQYF
TRBD2	TRBV7-3	TRBJ2-7	many	TGTGCCAGCAGCTTAAAGCCGGGACTACCAGCCTACGAGCAGTACTTC	CASSLKPGLPAYEQYF
NA	TRBV3-1	TRBJ1-2	few	TGTGCCAGCAGCCAAGACCGTCTAGCTGGAGGCTACACCTTC	CASSQDRLAGGYTF
NA	TRBV7-9	TRBJ2-2	few	TGTGCCAGCAGCCTCAGAGATGTGGGGGAGCTGTTTTTT	CASSLRDVGELFF
NA	TRBV29-1	TRBJ1-1	NA	TGCAGCGTTGCGCCCCAGGGATGGAACACTGAAGCTTTCTTT	CSVAPQGWNTEAFF
NA	TRBV7-8	TRBJ2-5	many	TGTGCCAGCACCCCTATCGGGGCGGGGGAGACCCAGTACTTC	CASTPIGAGETQYF
NA	TRBV28	TRBJ1-2	NA	TGTGCCAGCAGTCCCGGGCGTGGCTACACCTTC	CASSPGRGYTF
NA	TRBV19	TRBJ1-4	few	TGTGCCAGTACTCTGGGCAGGCGGGATGAAAAACTGTTTTTT	CASTLGRRDEKLFF
TRBD1	TRBV4-1	TRBJ1-2	few	TGCGCCAGCAGCCAAGGCAGGGACAGTATATATGGCTACACCTTC	CASSQGRDSIYGYTF
NA	TRBV6-5	TRBJ2-7	few	TGTGCCAGCAGTCAGCTCGGTGGTTACGAGCAGTACTTC	CASSQLGGYEQYF
TRBD2	TRBV18	TRBJ2-5	few	TGTGCCAGCTCGTTAGGGTCTAGCGGAGAGACCCAGTACTTC	CASSLGSSGETQYF
NA	TRBV29-1	TRBJ2-7	few	TGCAGCGTTGAGTTCGTGGCCGGGAGCGACTACGAGCAGTACTTC	CSVEFVAGSDYEQYF
NA	TRBV6-5	TRBJ1-1	NA	TGTGCCAGCAGTTTCGAGGGCGGTGCTGAAGCTTTCTTT	CASSFEGGAEAFF
NA	TRBV29-1	TRBJ2-1	NA	TGCAGCGTTGTAGTGGACGGGACACTTCAGGGTGATTACAATGAGCAGTTCTTC	CSVVVDGTLQGDYNEQFF
NA	TRBV20-1	TRBJ2-7	NA	TGCAGTTTACCTGTTAGGACTTTCGAGCAGTACTTC	CSLPVRTFEQYF
NA	TRBV19	TRBJ1-2	few	TGTGCCAGCTCTCGACAGGCGGCGTCGGGCTATGGCTACACCTTC	CASSRQAASGYGYTF
NA	TRBV7-3	TRBJ2-2	NA	TGTGCCAGCAGCGTGGAGGACAGCTTTTTCACCGGGGAGCTGTTTTTT	CASSVEDSFFTGELFF
NA	TRBV28	TRBJ1-1	few	TGTGCCAGCAGTCCCCCCGAGGTGACGGGCACTGAAGCTTTCTTT	CASSPPEVTGTEAFF
NA	TRBV20-1	TRBJ2-5	few	TGCAGTGCTAGAGATATGGGCAGGGTCCTCCAAGAGACCCAGTACTTC	CSARDMGRVLQETQYF
TRBD2	TRBV24-1	TRBJ2-5	few	TGTGCCACCAGTGCAGCGGGGGAGACCCAGTACTTC	CATSAAGETQYF
NA	TRBV7-2	TRBJ2-7	once	TGTGCCATCCCAGGGCGGGATTTCTACGAGCAGTACTTC	CAIPGRDFYEQYF
NA	TRBV6-1	TRBJ1-4	NA	TGTGCCAGCATGGGGGCCGGGGAAAAACTGTTTTTT	CASMGAGEKLFF
NA	TRBV9	TRBJ2-7	few	TGTGCCAGCAGCGTAGCGGGGTACGAGCAGTACTTC	CASSVAGYEQYF
TRBD1	TRBV7-2	TRBJ1-1	few	TGTGCCAGCAGCTTAGATCGGGGACAGGGGTATGGTGGGATTGCCCTTGAGAACACTGAAGCTTTCTTT	CASSLDRGQGYGGIALENTEAFF
TRBD1	TRBV20-1	TRBJ1-1	NA	TGCCGCGGGACAGCCAACACTGAAGCTTTCTTT	CRGTANTEAFF
NA	TRBV7-9	TRBJ2-3	few	TGTGCCAGCAGCTCATACAGGGACGACACAGATACGCAGTATTTT	CASSSYRDDTDTQYF
NA	TRBV7-9	TRBJ1-4	NA	TGTGCCAGCAGCTTAGACGGGAGCTTATATAATGAAAAACTGTTTTTT	CASSLDGSLYNEKLFF
NA	TRBV7-2	TRBJ2-1	NA	TGTGCCAGCAGCGCCCGCGCCAGGGATGAGCAGTTCTTC	CASSARARDEQFF
TRBD1	TRBV4-3	TRBJ2-3	NA	TGCGCCAGCAGCCACCGCGGACTCGACAGGGGTGATACGCAGTATTTT	CASSHRGLDRGDTQYF
NA	TRBV10-3	TRBJ2-7	NA	TGCGCCATCAGTGAGAGGCCTCTTGACAGTTCCTACGAGCAGTACTTC	CAISERPLDSSYEQYF
NA	TRBV7-9	TRBJ1-5	NA	TGTGCCAGCAGCTTAGAGGGCAGGGTATCGCCCCAGCATTTT	CASSLEGRVSPQHF
NA	TRBV2	TRBJ2-1	many	TGTGCCAGCAGTCCCCCCCGAAATGAGCAGTTCTTC	CASSPPRNEQFF
NA	TRBV7-9	TRBJ2-1	once	TGTGCCAGCAGCTTAAGAGGGAAAGACAATGAGCAGTTCTTC	CASSLRGKDNEQFF
TRBD2	TRBV7-7	TRBJ2-1	NA	TGTGCTAGCAGCTTAGCCCCGCAGACTAGCGGGAGCTCGTATGAGCAGTTCTTC	CASSLAPQTSGSSYEQFF
NA	TRBV7-9	TRBJ1-4	few	TGTGCCAGCAGCAAAACAGGTCCTAATGAAAAACTGTTTTTT	CASSKTGPNEKLFF
TRBD1	TRBV2	TRBJ2-7	NA	TGTGCCAGCAGTGATCCGATGACAGGGACAACATACGAGCAGTACTTC	CASSDPMTGTTYEQYF
NA	TRBV7-2	TRBJ1-1	NA	TGTGCCAGCAGCTTAGCATCGATCAGGGGATCCACTGAAGCTTTCTTT	CASSLASIRGSTEAFF
NA	TRBV2	TRBJ1-4	NA	TGTGCCAGCACCCGCGGGCTAGTCCGATTGAGACTTTCGAAGTTTGGTACAACTAATGAAAAACTGTTTTTT	CASTRGLVRLRLSKFGTTNEKLFF
TRBD2	TRBV27	TRBJ2-5	NA	TGTGCCAGCAGCCGGACTAGCCGAGGGACCCAGTACTTC	CASSRTSRGTQYF
NA	TRBV3-1	TRBJ2-2	NA	TGTGCCAGCAGCAGACTAGAGGGCACCGGGGAGCTGTTTTTT	CASSRLEGTGELFF
NA	TRBV11-3	TRBJ1-3	once	TGTGCCAGCAGCTTATCAGGACAGTCTGGAAACACCATATATTTT	CASSLSGQSGNTIYF
NA	TRBV28	TRBJ1-3	NA	TGTGCCAGCAGTTCAGACGGAAACTCTGGAAACACCATATATTTT	CASSSDGNSGNTIYF